The entry that follows covers one T cell receptor (beta chain) sequence. The antigen is unknown. The time point was: pretreatment peripheral blood. There were between 1 and 8 samples from each patient, taken pretreatment and on-treatment. The data derive from a study of PD-L1 blockade in urothelial cancer. The wider study: In the mid-2010s, patients got going on atezolizumab, taking 1,200 mg intravenously every 3 weeks. The median number of T cells present in blood samples was about 130,000. Overall study findings and caveats: Tumor-associated clones in the blood of durable-benefit patients grew more at 3 weeks.

TCRdb keeps only in-frame clones here, not all; method: immunoSEQ multiplex PCR. The repertoire has tens of thousands of clones, more than 75% of them found once; the top ten carry 1% to 1.5%. V shed 4 bases, J shed 5 bases, and the junction held 6 bases outside the gene matches. Germline CDR1 SGHAT, CDR2 FQNNGV. There are 14 residues in the CDR3. Here the sequenced sample was PBMCs, taken around atezolizumab (anti-PD-L1) treatment. The chain employs TRBV11-2 and TRBJ2-3, with 7 bases matching TRBD1. This sequence originates from a man in his fifties with urothelial cancer. Here the CDR3 DNA reads TGTGCCAGCAGCTACACAGGGGAACAAGATACGCAGTATTTT. Protein product: CASSYTGEQDTQYF.